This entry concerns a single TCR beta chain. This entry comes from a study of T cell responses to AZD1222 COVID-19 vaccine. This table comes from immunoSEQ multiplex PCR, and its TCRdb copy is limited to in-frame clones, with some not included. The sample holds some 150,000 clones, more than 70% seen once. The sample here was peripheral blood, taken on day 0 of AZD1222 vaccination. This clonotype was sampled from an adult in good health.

CDR3 in amino acids: CASSLAVGRAEAFF. In DNA, the CDR3 is TGTGCCAGCAGCTTGGCGGTAGGGAGGGCTGAAGCTTTCTTT. V and J are TRBV7-8 and TRBJ1-1; D ambiguous. The CDR3 has 14 amino acids. Germline CDR1 reads SGHVS; CDR2 reads FQNEAQ. V lost 3 bases to trimming and J lost 6 bases, with 14 bases between them.